This T cell receptor beta chain came from a study of cytomegalovirus exposure and HLA in healthy donors (dated by TCRdb to the late 2010s). As for the study more broadly: According to a later analysis, the roughly 130 validation repertoires were produced on the same platform as the roughly 720 repertoires of the first cohort. The study was designed to test whether signatures of past pathogen exposure could be identified by cataloging public T cell receptors. High-throughput TCR immunosequencing, statistical association of individual TCRs with disease status, and machine learning were combined to predict cytomegalovirus infection status. A separate validation cohort of over a hundred different subjects was used in addition to the 666-subject first cohort. Overall study outcomes, separate from this receptor: Cytomegalovirus status was reported to be diagnosed by the classifier with high specificity and sensitivity in both the original and validation cohorts. All 110 or so repertoires were used to score co-occurrence in the validation cohort in a later analysis, because that analysis had no HLA typing for the cohort. According to the authors, the approach could potentially be generalized to other disease states and immunological phenotypes. In the study, 164 TCR beta chains were listed as associated with cytomegalovirus. Most TCR sequences were seen in very few donors, while some public TCRs were found in many individuals. In vitro tests confirmed that a few of the cytomegalovirus-associated TCR beta chains recognize cytomegalovirus antigens. Subsequent analysis determined that TCRs grouped into clusters in the first cohort also showed a tendency toward co-occurrence across the 120 or so validation repertoires, and 85% to 95% of cluster scores exceeded 0.

Library preparation employed the immunoSEQ multiplex PCR assay. Under the source paper's analysis protocol: A statistical classification framework was built for diagnosing cytomegalovirus status from the catalog of TCR beta chain sequences. TCRdb carries this immuneACCESS record with in-frame sequences only. Its versions omit some clonotypes, under half of them owing to an unresolved V gene in the studies checked, with the rest unexplained. That table furnishes V, J and clone size, whereas the DNA furnished D and trimming. Within this sample are 150,000 to 200,000 clones, with about 89% of them counted one time only. The top ten clonotypes cover 3% of the sample. The donors were included in the validation cohort of roughly 130 subjects, a group kept apart from the roughly 670-subject first cohort. Regarding this clone: Its recognized antigen is unknown. No clone much larger than this one lies a single base away; base qualities are absent.

Clipping removes 3 bases from V and 3 bases from J, with 9 as the unmatched junction base count. The CDR3 measures 16 amino acids from cysteine to phenylalanine. Kept here is only the CDR3 DNA, which spans 48 bases and is read in frame from base 1. The germline V gene provides CDR1 SGHVS and CDR2 FQNEAQ. The chain couples TRBV7-8 to TRBJ2-7, with 9 bases matching TRBD2. Input material: PBMCs. This clonotype was sampled from a woman between 18 and 30 years old in good health and CMV-seropositive. The DNA sequence is given as TGTGCCAGCAGCTTCCGACTAGCGGAACCCTACTACGAGCAGTACTTC. Translated, it gives CASSFRLAEPYYEQYF.